Sequencing of this T cell receptor (beta chain) was carried out in a study of blood T cells in healthy people across ages. V lost 5 bases and J 0 bases, leaving 8 bases between the germline ends. In germline, CDR1 is LNHDA, CDR2 SQIVND (reference sequence). The CDR3 runs 13 residues. As concerns this clonotype: No antigen is known for it.

General study results and limits: Estimates based on one million T cells were treated as lower bounds.

The individuals who served as donors were healthy Caucasians living in Russia, aged roughly 6 to 95. A minimum of 7 million PBMCs was isolated per sample. It was with a sample-barcoded 5' primer and a J-beta primer mix that a second PCR of about 6 to 12 cycles was run. Every cDNA molecule carried a tag from a template-switch adaptor bearing 12 random nucleotides. TCRdb re-derived calls from the 5' RACE reads in MiXCR, one entry per CDR3 protein. This repertoire shows hundreds of thousands of distinct CDR3 sequences, around three fifths found once; its top ten account for approximately 37%. The sequence derives from a man aged 60 to 75 in good health. Sample: blood. This chain connects TRBV19 to TRBJ2-7; no clear D gene. CDR3 in DNA: TGTGCCAGTAGTGAAGCGAGCTCCTACGAGCAGTACTTC. Encoded protein: CASSEASSYEQYF.